The clone carrying this T cell receptor (beta chain) was seen just once. The antigen is unknown. Looked up from germline, CDR1 is MNHNY and CDR2 is SVGAGI (reference sequence). The junction had 3 bases not matched to a gene; V was cut back by 2 bases and J by 2 bases. The CDR3 is 15 residues long. This sample stems from a study of follicular helper T cells after annual influenza vaccination. Notes on the study in general: Day 7 ICOS+CD38+ clones were most often found later in ICOS-CD38- cTfh cells.

Time point here: 2015-2016 season, 7 days after influenza vaccination. The repertoire was sequenced with immunoSEQ multiplex PCR; TCRdb's copy has only in-frame clones and lacks some. The repertoire holds about 6,800 clones, roughly 84% seen once, with under 0.7% in the top ten. The sequence came from an adult who received the influenza vaccine. The sample here was CXCR5- memory CD4+ T cells sorted from blood, taken 7 days after influenza vaccination. This chain uses TRBV6-6 with TRBJ1-5, with TRBD1 identical over 7 bases. DNA for the CDR3: TGTGCCAGCAGTTACGGGCAGGGGGGCAATCAGCCCCAGCATTTT. Protein product: CASSYGQGGNQPQHF.